This T cell receptor (beta chain) derives from a study of OX40 agonist ivuxolimab in advanced cancers. On the study more broadly: Patients enrolled in dose escalation were diagnosed with hepatocellular carcinoma, melanoma, renal cell or head and neck cancer. Partial responses were achieved by three patients: one hepatocellular carcinoma, two cutaneous melanoma. A male proportion of about 80% was recorded, with mean age roughly 62 years and range about 20 to 90. Broader study findings: Expanded clones were, on average, more numerous in CD8+ T cells than in CD4+.

Germline-derived CDR1 and CDR2 are LNHDA and SQIVND (reference sequence). CDR3 length equals 15 residues. Trimming shortened V by 2 bases and J by 0 bases, and 5 bases separated the two germline ends. Comments on this clone: Its antigen remains unknown.

Only in-frame clones appear in the TCRdb table, and some are missing; sequencing was by immunoSEQ multiplex PCR. The table lists over 65,000 clones, approximately 85% of them singletons. The V gene is TRBV19, the J gene TRBJ2-6, with D hard to call. The sequencing here drew on CD4+ or CD8+ T cells sorted from blood, taken in a trial of the OX40 agonist ivuxolimab. The TCR originated in an adult with an advanced solid tumor such as melanoma, head and neck, liver or kidney cancer. The chain's CDR3 is CASSIFSSGANVLTF. The DNA for the CDR3 is TGTGCCAGTAGTATATTCAGCTCTGGGGCCAACGTCCTGACTTTC.